One sample yielded the 7 T cell receptor beta chains listed below, sequenced in a study of control samples from healthy donors and cancer patients. Clones were sequenced by immunoSEQ multiplex PCR, and TCRdb holds only the in-frame ones, with some missing. Among around 90,000 clones listed, approximately 89% were seen once. The sample was blood. These receptors were taken from a man under 40 in good health.

The gene calls are TRBV11-2 and TRBJ2-6; the match to TRBD2 covers 7 bases. This CDR3 spans 15 amino acids. Germline lookup yields CDR1 SGHAT and CDR2 FQNNGV. The trim removed 7 bases at V and 2 bases at J, leaving 5 bases unmatched. CDR3 in DNA: TGTGCCAGCACCCTGGGGGGGACTGGGGCCAACGTCCTGACTTTC. Amino acid sequence: CASTLGGTGANVLTF.

The J gene is TRBJ2-5, the V gene TRBV5-6, with D unclear. The CDR3 has 14 residues. The V end was cut by 0 bases, the J end by 0 bases, with 6 bases between. CDR1 and CDR2 (germline): SGHDT, YYEEEE. The CDR3 DNA follows: TGTGCCAGCAGCTTGGCACAAAACCAAGAGACCCAGTACTTC. It codes for CASSLAQNQETQYF.

This chain connects TRBV11-2 to TRBJ2-5; 11 bases line up with TRBD1. The germline CDR1 and CDR2 sequences are SGHAT and FQNNGV. The CDR3 has 16 amino acids. Trimming at V came to 6 bases and at J to 3 bases, leaving 9 bases not matched to a gene. The DNA for the CDR3 is TGTGCCAGCAGGAACCCCGGGACAGGGGGAGAAGAGACCCAGTACTTC. Its protein product is CASRNPGTGGEETQYF.

This chain joins TRBV5-1 and TRBJ1-2, with a weak D call TRBD1 (6 bases). Per the germline V gene, CDR1 is SGHRS and CDR2 is YFSETQ. The CDR3 covers 16 residues. Trimming took off 3 bases at V and 0 bases at J, with 15 bases between the two ends. The CDR3 is CASSSTWGAPNYGYTF. DNA for the CDR3: TGCGCCAGCAGCTCCACTTGGGGGGCCCCTAACTATGGCTACACCTTC.

CDR3 loop: CASSQQLSTDTQYF. The CDR3 DNA is TGTGCCAGCAGCCAACAGCTGAGCACAGATACGCAGTATTTT. This chain uses TRBV3-1 (or the pseudogene TRBV3-2) with TRBJ2-3; D gene uncertain. V shed 2 bases and J shed 0 bases, with 6 bases lying between them. Germline V gives CDR1 LGHDT, CDR2 YNNKEL (reference sequence). The CDR3 sequence is 14 residues long.

The chain recombines TRBV5-6 with TRBJ1-2; perhaps TRBD1 as D (6 bases). This CDR3 spans 13 amino acids. Germline V gene sequence: CDR1 SGHDT, CDR2 YYEEEE. V shed 3 bases and J shed 8 bases, with 14 bases lying between them. This chain's CDR3 is CASSSQGRGGYTF. The CDR3 nucleotides are TGTGCCAGCAGCTCACAGGGAAGAGGGGGCTACACCTTC.

The CDR3: CASSPRITDTQYF. The CDR3 coding sequence is TGTGCCAGCTCACCCCGAATCACAGATACGCAGTATTTT. The V gene is TRBV18, the J gene TRBJ2-3; D unclear. Germline lookup yields CDR1 KGHSH and CDR2 LQKENI. The CDR3 has 13 residues. The V and J ends lost 3 bases and 2 bases respectively, with 6 bases between them. Supplemented by reference TRBV18 and TRBJ2-3, the full variable domain reads NAGVMQNPRHLVRRRGQEARLRCSPMKGHSHVYWYRQLPEEGLKFMVYLQKENIIDESGMPKERFSAEFPKEGPSILRIQQVVRGDSAAYFCASSPRITDTQYFGPGTRLTVL.